Listed here are 10 T cell receptor beta chains from one sample, sequenced in a study of CD8+ T cells in alopecia areata. The treatment is: oral pan-JAK inhibitor, 5-10 mg twice daily. The sequencing template was cDNA reverse transcribed from extracted RNA. Profiling relied on immunoSEQ multiplex PCR, and the TCRdb table lists in-frame clones only, not all of them. The sample lists more than 95,000 clones, 58% occurring once. The material was CD8+ T cells sorted from blood, obtained at week 4, from a patient treated with tofacitinib. The receptors shown here come from a human donor with alopecia areata.

The V call is TRBV15, the J call TRBJ2-7; a possible D gene is TRBD1 (6 bases). The CDR3 has 12 amino acids. V was shortened by 8 bases and J by 4 bases, with 12 bases between the two germline ends. In germline, CDR1 is LNHNV, CDR2 YYDKDF (reference sequence). CDR3 nucleotides: TGTGCCACCGGCCCTAGGGGGTACGAGCAGTACTTC. Translated: CATGPRGYEQYF.

This clone occurred a few times. The V gene is TRBV27, the J gene TRBJ2-3, with 8 bases matching TRBD1. Germline assignment: CDR1 MNHEY and CDR2 SMNVEV (reference sequence). The CDR3 sequence is 15 residues long. V was pared by 6 bases and J by 6 bases, with 11 bases of the junction left unmatched. CDR3 loop: CASSSDRGRWDTQYF. CDR3 DNA: TGTGCCAGCAGCTCCGACAGGGGCAGGTGGGATACGCAGTATTTT.

CDR3 residues: CASSRNPFGLAGETQYF. In DNA, the CDR3 is TGCGCCAGCAGCAGGAATCCGTTCGGACTAGCGGGGGAGACCCAGTACTTC. J is TRBJ2-5 and V is TRBV5-1; 12 positions match TRBD2. This CDR3 has 17 residues. Germline CDR1 is SGHRS and CDR2 is YFSETQ. Trimming cost V 4 bases and J 5 bases; bases outside gene matches: 12.

This clone has a single count. The rearrangement uses TRBV2 and TRBJ2-2, with a weak D call TRBD1 (5 bases). The ends were cut back, 0 bases at V and 9 bases at J, with 11 bases in the middle. The CDR3 covers 14 residues. Germline V CDR1 and CDR2: SNHLY, FYNNEI. CDR3 region: CASSEAGPTRELFF. The CDR3 DNA reads as TGTGCCAGCAGTGAAGCGGGGCCGACCAGGGAGCTGTTTTTT.

The chain has TRBV7-2 and TRBJ1-1; D is unresolved. CDR1 is SGHTA, CDR2 FQGNSA, per germline. CDR3 length: 15 amino acids. Trimming shortened V by 4 bases and J by 4 bases, and 16 bases separated the two germline ends. The CDR3 DNA follows: TGTGCCAGCAGCTACTCGTGGGGTGGTGGCACTGAAGCTTTCTTT. This codes for CASSYSWGGGTEAFF.

The rearrangement links TRBV29-1 to TRBJ2-7, with 7 bases matching TRBD1. V lost 0 bases, J lost 1 base, and 6 bases stayed unmatched. This CDR3 contains 15 residues. CDR1 is SQVTM and CDR2 is ANQGSEA in the germline V gene. CDR3: CSVEDWQGDSYEQYF. Here the CDR3 DNA reads TGCAGCGTTGAAGATTGGCAGGGGGATTCCTACGAGCAGTACTTC.

This clone was seen a few times. This chain links TRBV4-1 with TRBJ2-1; D remains unclear. V was trimmed by 4 bases and J by 0 bases, leaving 10 bases between them. Per the germline V gene, CDR1 is MGHRA and CDR2 is YSYEKL. The CDR3 spans 15 residues. The CDR3 DNA sequence: TGCGCCAGCAGCCCGACGGAATACTCCTACAATGAGCAGTTCTTC. It is translated as CASSPTEYSYNEQFF.

In its sample, this clone was seen a few times. An end of the junction does not agree with germline; a read error may underlie this. The chain couples TRBV25-1 to TRBJ1-4; weak D call: TRBD1 (6 bases). Germline V gene lookup returns CDR1 MGHDK and CDR2 SYGVNS. The CDR3 spans 13 residues. This CDR3 reads CASSEGGGGALPF. The DNA for the CDR3 is TGTGCCAGCAGTGAAGGTGGGGGGGGCGCTTTGCCCTTT.

V and J are TRBV30 and TRBJ1-1; no firm D call. Germline loops: CDR1 GTSNPN, CDR2 SVGIG (reference sequence). This CDR3 is 13 amino acids long. V lost 0 bases to trimming and J lost 4 bases, with 9 bases between them. CDR3 nucleotides: TGTGCCTGGAGTGTAACCAGGTCCACTGAAGCTTTCTTT. This encodes CAWSVTRSTEAFF.

The DNA of the CDR3 is TGTGCCAGCAGCTCCACAGGGGGCTCGACTCAGCATTTT. It specifies CASSSTGGSTQHF. V is TRBV5-6 and J is TRBJ1-5; 9 bases agree with TRBD1. This CDR3 spans 13 amino acids. J gave up 13 bases and V 3 bases, and 8 bases lay outside the gene matches. Germline V lookup: CDR1 SGHDT, CDR2 YYEEEE.